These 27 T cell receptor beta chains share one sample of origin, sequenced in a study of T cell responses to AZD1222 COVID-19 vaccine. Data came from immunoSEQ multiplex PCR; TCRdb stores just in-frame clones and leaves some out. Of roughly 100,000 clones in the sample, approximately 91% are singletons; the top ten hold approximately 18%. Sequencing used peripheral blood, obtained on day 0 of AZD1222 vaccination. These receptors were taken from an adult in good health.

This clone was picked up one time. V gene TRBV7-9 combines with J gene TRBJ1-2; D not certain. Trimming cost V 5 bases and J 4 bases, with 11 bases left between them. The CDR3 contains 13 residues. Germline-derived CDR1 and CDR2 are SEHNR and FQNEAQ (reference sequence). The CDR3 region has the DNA TGTGCCAGCAGCCCCAGGACTCGCTATGGCTACACCTTC. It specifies CASSPRTRYGYTF.

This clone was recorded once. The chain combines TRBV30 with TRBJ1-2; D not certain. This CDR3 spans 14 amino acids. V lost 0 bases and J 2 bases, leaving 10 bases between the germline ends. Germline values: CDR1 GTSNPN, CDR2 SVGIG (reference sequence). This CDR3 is CAWSVWATNYGYTF. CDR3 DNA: TGTGCCTGGAGTGTATGGGCAACCAACTATGGCTACACCTTC.

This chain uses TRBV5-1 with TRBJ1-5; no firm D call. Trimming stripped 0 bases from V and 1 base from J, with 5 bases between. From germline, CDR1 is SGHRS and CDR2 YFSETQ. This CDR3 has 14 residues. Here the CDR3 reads CASSLGESNQPQHF. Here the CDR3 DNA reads TGCGCCAGCAGCTTGGGTGAAAGCAATCAGCCCCAGCATTTT.

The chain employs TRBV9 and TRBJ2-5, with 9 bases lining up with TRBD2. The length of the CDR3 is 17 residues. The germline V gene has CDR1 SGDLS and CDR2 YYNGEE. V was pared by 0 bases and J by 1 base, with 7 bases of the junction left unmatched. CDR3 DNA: TGTGCCAGCAGCGTAGCATCTAGCGGGGTAATCCAAGAGACCCAGTACTTC. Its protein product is CASSVASSGVIQETQYF.

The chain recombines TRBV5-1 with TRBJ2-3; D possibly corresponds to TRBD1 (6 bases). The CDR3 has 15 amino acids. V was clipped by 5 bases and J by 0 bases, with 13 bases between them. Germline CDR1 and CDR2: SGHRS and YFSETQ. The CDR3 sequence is CASREGGVSTDTQYF. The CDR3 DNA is TGCGCCAGCAGGGAAGGGGGAGTTAGCACAGATACGCAGTATTTT. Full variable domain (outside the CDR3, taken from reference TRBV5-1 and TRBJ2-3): KAGVTQTPRYLIKTRGQQVTLSCSPISGHRSVSWYQQTPGQGLQFLFEYFSETQRNKGNFPGRFSGRQFSNSRSEMNVSTLELGDSALYLCASREGGVSTDTQYFGPGTRLTVL.

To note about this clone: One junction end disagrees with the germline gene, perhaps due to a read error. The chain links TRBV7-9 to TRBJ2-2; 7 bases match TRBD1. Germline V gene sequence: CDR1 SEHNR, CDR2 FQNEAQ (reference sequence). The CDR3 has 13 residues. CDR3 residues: CVSTGAGTGELFF. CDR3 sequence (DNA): TGTGTCAGCACAGGGGCGGGCACCGGGGAGCTGTTTTTT.

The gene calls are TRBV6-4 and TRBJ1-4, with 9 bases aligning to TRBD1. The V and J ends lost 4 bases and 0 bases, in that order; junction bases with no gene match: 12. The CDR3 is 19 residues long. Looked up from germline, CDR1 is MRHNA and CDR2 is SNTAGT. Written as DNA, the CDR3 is TGTGCCAGCAGTGGACACAGGGGGCGGTTAAGGACAACTAATGAAAAACTGTTTTTT. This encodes CASSGHRGRLRTTNEKLFF.

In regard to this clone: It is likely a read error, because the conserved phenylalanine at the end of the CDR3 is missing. Here the CDR3 reads CASSQGAQNSPLHL. In nucleotides, the CDR3 is TGTGCCAGCAGCCAGGGGGCGCAGAATTCACCCCTCCACCTT. The chain uses TRBV3-1 (or the pseudogene TRBV3-2) and TRBJ1-6, with D possibly TRBD1 on 6 matching bases. With 3 bases removed from V and 7 bases from J, the gap between germline ends came to 10 bases. Germline V gene lookup returns CDR1 LGHDT and CDR2 YNNKEL (reference sequence). The CDR3 runs 14 residues.

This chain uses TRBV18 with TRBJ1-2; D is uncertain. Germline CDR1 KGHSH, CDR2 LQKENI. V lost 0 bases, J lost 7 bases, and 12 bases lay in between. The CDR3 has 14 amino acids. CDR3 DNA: TGTGCCAGCTCACCACCCGATTACCCCCTTGGCTACACCTTC. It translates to CASSPPDYPLGYTF.

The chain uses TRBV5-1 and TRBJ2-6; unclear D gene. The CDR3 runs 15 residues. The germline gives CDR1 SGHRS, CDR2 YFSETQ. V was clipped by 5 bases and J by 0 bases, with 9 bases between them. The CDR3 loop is CASSGKGSGANVLTF. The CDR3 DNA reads TGCGCCAGCAGTGGGAAGGGCTCTGGGGCCAACGTCCTGACTTTC. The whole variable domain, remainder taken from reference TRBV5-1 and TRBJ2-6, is KAGVTQTPRYLIKTRGQQVTLSCSPISGHRSVSWYQQTPGQGLQFLFEYFSETQRNKGNFPGRFSGRQFSNSRSEMNVSTLELGDSALYLCASSGKGSGANVLTFGAGSRLTVL.

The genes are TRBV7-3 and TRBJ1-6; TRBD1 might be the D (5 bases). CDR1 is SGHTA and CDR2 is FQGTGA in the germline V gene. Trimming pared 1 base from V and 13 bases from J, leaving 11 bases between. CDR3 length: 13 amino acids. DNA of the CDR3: TGTGCCAGCAGCTTAATCACGGGGGATCCCCTCCACTTT. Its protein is CASSLITGDPLHF.

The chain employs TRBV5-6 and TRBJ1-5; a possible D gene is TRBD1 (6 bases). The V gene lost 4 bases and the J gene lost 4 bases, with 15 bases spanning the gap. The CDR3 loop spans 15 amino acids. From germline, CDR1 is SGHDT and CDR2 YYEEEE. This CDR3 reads CASSVNRVSNQPQHF. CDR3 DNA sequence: TGTGCCAGCAGCGTGAACAGGGTTAGTAATCAGCCCCAGCATTTT.

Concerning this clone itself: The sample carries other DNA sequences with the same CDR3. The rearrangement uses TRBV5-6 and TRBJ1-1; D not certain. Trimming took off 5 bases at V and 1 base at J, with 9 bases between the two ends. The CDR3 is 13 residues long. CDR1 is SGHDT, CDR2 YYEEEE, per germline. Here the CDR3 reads CASSWTANTEAFF. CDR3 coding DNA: TGTGCCAGCAGTTGGACGGCGAACACTGAAGCTTTCTTT.

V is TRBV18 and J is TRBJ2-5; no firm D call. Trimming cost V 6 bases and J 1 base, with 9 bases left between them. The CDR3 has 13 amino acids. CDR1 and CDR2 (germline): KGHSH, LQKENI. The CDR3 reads CASSEIIQETQYF. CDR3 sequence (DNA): TGTGCCAGCTCCGAAATCATCCAAGAGACCCAGTACTTC.

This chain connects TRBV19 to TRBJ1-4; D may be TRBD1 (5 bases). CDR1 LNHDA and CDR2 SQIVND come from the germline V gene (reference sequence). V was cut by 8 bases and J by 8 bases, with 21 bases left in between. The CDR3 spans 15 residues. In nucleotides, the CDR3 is TGTGCCAGTTCGTCCCAGGGAGGGCAGGAAGAAAAACTGTTTTTT. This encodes CASSSQGGQEEKLFF.

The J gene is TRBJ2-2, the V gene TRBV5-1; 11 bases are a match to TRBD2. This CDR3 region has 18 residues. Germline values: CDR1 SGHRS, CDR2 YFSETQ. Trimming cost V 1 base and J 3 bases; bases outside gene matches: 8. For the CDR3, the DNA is TGCGCCAGCAGCTTGCTCGGCCTAGCGGGGGGATACACCGGGGAGCTGTTTTTT. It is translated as CASSLLGLAGGYTGELFF. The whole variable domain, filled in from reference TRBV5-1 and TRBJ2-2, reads KAGVTQTPRYLIKTRGQQVTLSCSPISGHRSVSWYQQTPGQGLQFLFEYFSETQRNKGNFPGRFSGRQFSNSRSEMNVSTLELGDSALYLCASSLLGLAGGYTGELFFGEGSRLTVL.

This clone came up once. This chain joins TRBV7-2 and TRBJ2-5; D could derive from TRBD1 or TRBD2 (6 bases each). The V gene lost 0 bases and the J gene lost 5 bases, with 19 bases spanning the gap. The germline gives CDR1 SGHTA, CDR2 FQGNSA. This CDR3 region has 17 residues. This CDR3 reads CASSLARLVGGWETQYF. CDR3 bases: TGTGCCAGCAGCTTAGCGCGACTAGTGGGGGGCTGGGAGACCCAGTACTTC.

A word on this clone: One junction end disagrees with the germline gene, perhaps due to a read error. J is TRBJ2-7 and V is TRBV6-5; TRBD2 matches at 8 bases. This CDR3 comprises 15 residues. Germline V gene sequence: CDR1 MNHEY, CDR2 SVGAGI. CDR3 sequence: CASSSGGGILRSMDF. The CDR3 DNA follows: TGTGCCAGCAGTTCCGGGGGGGGGATCCTGAGATCGATGGACTTC.

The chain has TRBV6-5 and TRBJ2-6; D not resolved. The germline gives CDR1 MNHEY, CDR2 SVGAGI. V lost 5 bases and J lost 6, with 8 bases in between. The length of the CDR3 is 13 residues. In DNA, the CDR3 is TGTGCCAGCAGTCTGATCCAGGCCAACGTCCTGACTTTC. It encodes CASSLIQANVLTF.

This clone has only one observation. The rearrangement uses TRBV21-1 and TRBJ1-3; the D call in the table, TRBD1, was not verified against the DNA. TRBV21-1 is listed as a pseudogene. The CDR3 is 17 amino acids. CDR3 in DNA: TGTGCCAGCAGCAGCCGGGACAGGGGCAACTCTGGAAACACCATATATTTT. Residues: CASSSRDRGNSGNTIYF.

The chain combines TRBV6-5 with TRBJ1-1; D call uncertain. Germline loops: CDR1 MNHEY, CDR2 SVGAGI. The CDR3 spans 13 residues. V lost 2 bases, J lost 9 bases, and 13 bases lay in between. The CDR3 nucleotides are TGTGCCAGCAGTTACGGCCCCCGAGTTAAAGCTTTCTTT. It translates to CASSYGPRVKAFF.

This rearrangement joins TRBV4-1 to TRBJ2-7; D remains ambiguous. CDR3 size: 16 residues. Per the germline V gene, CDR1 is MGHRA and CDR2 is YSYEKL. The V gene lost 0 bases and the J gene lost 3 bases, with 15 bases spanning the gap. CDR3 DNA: TGCGCCAGCAGCCAAGAGCCGGCGAACCTATTCTACGAGCAGTACTTC. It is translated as CASSQEPANLFYEQYF.

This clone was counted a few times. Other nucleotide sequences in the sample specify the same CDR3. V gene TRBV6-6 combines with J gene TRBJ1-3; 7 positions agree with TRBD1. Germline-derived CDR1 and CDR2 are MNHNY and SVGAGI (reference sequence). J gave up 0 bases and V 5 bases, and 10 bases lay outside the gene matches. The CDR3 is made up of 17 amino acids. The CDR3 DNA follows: TGTGCCAGCAGTCAACGGACAGGACTTCTCTCTGGAAACACCATATATTTT. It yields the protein CASSQRTGLLSGNTIYF.

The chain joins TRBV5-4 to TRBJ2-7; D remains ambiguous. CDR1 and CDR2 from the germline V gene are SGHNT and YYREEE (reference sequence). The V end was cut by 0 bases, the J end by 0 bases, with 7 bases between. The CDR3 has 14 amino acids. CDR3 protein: CASSLGHLSYEQYF. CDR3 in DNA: TGTGCCAGCAGCTTGGGCCATCTCTCCTACGAGCAGTACTTC.

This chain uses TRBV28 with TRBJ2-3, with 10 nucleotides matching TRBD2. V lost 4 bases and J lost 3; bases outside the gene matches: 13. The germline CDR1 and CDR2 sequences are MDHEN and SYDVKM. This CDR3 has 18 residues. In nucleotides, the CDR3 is TGTGCCAGCAGTTCCCCCGGGCTAGCGGGGGAAGGGACAGATACGCAGTATTTT. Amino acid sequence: CASSSPGLAGEGTDTQYF.

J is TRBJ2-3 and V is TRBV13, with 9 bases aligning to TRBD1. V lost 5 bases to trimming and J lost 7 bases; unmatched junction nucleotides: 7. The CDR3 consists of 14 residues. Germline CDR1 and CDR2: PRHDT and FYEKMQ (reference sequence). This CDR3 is CASSPGQGLNTQYF. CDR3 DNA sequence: TGTGCCAGCAGCCCAGGACAGGGGTTGAATACGCAGTATTTT.

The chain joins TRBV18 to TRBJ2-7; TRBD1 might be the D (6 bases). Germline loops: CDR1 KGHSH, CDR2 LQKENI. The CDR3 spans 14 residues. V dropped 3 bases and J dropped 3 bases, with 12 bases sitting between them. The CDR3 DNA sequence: TGTGCCAGCTCACCTGGACAGATACTCTACGAGCAGTACTTC. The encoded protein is CASSPGQILYEQYF.